This TCR beta chain was documented in a study of T cells in Graves' hyperthyroidism and ophthalmopathy. General study findings and limits: Ophthalmopathy onset followed model prediction by a median approximately 6.2 months.

Amplified TCR beta CDR3 regions came from RNA transcripts. HTBI primers were employed in a first-round RT-PCR of the TCR CDR3. TCRdb analysed the multiplex PCR reads with MiXCR anew, one entry per CDR3 protein. Of 450,000 to 600,000 distinct CDR3 sequences in the sample, just under 20% are singletons; the top ten hold roughly 47%. This clonotype has ten or more counts. The antigen remains unidentified. This TCR was recovered from a man between 35 and 55 years old with Graves' ophthalmopathy. Material for sequencing was blood.

The CDR3 here is CASSQGGQYTGTEAFF. The CDR3 nucleotides read TGCGCCAGCAGCCAAGGGGGACAGTACACCGGGACTGAAGCTTTCTTT. The rearrangement uses TRBV4-1 and TRBJ1-1; 7 bases line up with TRBD1. Germline V gene sequence: CDR1 MGHRA, CDR2 YSYEKL. The CDR3 has 16 residues. The V and J ends lost 1 base and 5 bases, in that order; junction bases with no gene match: 10.